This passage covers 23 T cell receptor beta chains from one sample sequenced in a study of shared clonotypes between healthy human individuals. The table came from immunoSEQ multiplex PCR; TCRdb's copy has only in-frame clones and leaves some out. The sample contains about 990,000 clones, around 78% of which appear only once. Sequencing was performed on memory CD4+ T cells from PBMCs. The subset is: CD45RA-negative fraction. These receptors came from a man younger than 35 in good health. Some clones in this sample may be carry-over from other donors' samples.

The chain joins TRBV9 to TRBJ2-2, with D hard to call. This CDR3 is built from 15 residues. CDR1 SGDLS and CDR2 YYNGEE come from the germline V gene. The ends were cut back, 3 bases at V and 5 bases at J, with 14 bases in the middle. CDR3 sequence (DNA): TGTGCCAGCAGCGCAGAGCTTGGCCTTACCGGGGAGCTGTTTTTT. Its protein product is CASSAELGLTGELFF.

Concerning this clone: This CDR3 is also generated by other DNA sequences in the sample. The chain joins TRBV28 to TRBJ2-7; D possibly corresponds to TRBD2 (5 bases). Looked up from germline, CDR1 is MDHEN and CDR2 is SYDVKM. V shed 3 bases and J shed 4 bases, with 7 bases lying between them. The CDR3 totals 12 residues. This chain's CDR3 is CASSFRGYEQYF. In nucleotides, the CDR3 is TGTGCCAGCAGTTTTAGAGGGTACGAGCAGTACTTC.

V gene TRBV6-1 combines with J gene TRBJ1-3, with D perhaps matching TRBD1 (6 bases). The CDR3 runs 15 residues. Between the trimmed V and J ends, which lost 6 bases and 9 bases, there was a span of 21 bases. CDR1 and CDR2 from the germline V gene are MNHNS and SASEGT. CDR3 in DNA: TGTGCCAGCAGACCTCAGGGAGGGGGGTTAGGCACCATATATTTT. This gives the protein CASRPQGGGLGTIYF.

CDR3 sequence: CASSSSGAYSYEQYF. The CDR3, as DNA: TGTGCCAGCAGCTCTAGCGGGGCGTACTCCTACGAGCAGTACTTC. The chain recombines TRBV5-4 with TRBJ2-7; 9 nucleotides match TRBD2. CDR1 and CDR2 from the germline V gene are SGHNT and YYREEE (reference sequence). V was pared by 3 bases and J by 0 bases, with 4 bases of the junction left unmatched. There are 15 residues in the CDR3. The complete variable domain, with remaining parts taken from reference TRBV5-4 and TRBJ2-7, reads ETGVTQSPTHLIKTRGQQVTLRCSSQSGHNTVSWYQQALGQGPQFIFQYYREEENGRGNFPPRFSGLQFPNYSSELNVNALELDDSALYLCASSSSGAYSYEQYFGPGTRLTVT.

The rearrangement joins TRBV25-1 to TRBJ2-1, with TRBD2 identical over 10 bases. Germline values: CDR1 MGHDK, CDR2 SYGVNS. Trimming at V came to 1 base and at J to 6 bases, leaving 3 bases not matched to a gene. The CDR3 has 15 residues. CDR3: CASSESLAGVNEQFF. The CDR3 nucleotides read TGTGCCAGCAGTGAATCCCTAGCGGGGGTCAATGAGCAGTTCTTC. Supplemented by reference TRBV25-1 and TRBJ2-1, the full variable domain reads EADIYQTPRYLVIGTGKKITLECSQTMGHDKMYWYQQDPGMELHLIHYSYGVNSTEKGDLSSESTVSRIRTEHFPLTLESARPSHTSQYLCASSESLAGVNEQFFGPGTRLTVL.

CDR3 coding DNA: TGTGCCAGCGAGACAGGGTACAGCAATGAGCAGTTCTTC. This translates into CASETGYSNEQFF. The chain couples TRBV6-5 to TRBJ2-1, with TRBD1 matching 7 bases. The CDR3 is made up of 13 amino acids. Per the germline V gene, CDR1 is MNHEY and CDR2 is SVGAGI. The trim removed 8 bases at V and 6 bases at J, leaving 7 bases unmatched.

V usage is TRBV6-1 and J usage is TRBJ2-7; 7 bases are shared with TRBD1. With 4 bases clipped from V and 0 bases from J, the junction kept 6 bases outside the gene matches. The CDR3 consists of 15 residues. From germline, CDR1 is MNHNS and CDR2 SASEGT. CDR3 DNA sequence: TGTGCCAGCAGTGTCTCGGGGACAGTCTCCTACGAGCAGTACTTC. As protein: CASSVSGTVSYEQYF.

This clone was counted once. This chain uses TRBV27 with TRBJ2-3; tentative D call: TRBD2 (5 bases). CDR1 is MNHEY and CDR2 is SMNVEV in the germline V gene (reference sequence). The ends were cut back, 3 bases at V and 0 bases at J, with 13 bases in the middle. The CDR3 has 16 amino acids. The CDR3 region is CASSFSPAGSTDTQYF. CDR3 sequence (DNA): TGTGCCAGCAGTTTTTCCCCCGCGGGTAGCACAGATACGCAGTATTTT.

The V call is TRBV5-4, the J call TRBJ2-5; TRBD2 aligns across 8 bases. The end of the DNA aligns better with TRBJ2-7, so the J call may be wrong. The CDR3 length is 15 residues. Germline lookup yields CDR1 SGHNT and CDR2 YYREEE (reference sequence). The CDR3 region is CASSPPAGVLYEQYF. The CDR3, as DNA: TGTGCCAGCAGCCCGCCAGCGGGAGTCCTGTACGAGCAGTACTTC.

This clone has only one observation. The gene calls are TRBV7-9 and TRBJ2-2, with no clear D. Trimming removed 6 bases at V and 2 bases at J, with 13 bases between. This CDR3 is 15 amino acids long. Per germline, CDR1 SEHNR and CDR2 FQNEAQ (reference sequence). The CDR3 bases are TGTGCCAGCAGTGCGAGTATTATAAACACCGGGGAGCTGTTTTTT. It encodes CASSASIINTGELFF. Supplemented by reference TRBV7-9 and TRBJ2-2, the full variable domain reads DTGVSQNPRHKITKRGQNVTFRCDPISEHNRLYWYRQTLGQGPEFLTYFQNEAQLEKSRLLSDRFSAERPKGSFSTLEIQRTEQGDSAMYLCASSASIINTGELFFGEGSRLTVL.

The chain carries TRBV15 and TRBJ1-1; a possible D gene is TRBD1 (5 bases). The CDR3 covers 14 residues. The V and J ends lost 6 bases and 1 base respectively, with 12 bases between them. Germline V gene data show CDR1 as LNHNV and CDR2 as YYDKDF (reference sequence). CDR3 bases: TGTGCCACCAGTCCGGGACGGTCGAACACTGAAGCTTTCTTT. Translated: CATSPGRSNTEAFF.

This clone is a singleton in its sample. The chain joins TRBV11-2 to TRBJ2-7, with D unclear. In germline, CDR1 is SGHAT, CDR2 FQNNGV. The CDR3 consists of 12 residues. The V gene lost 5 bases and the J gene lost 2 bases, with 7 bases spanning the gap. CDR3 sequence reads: CASSPWTYEQYF. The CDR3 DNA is TGTGCCAGCAGCCCCTGGACCTACGAGCAGTACTTC.

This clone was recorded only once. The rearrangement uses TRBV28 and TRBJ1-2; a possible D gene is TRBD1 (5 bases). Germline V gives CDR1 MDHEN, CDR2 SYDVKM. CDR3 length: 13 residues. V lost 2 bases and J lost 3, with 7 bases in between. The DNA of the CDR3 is TGTGCCAGCAGTTTACAGGGTCACTATGGCTACACCTTC. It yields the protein CASSLQGHYGYTF.

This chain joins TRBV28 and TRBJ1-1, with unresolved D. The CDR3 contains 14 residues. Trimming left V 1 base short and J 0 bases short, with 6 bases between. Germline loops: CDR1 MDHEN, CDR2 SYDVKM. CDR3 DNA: TGTGCCAGCAGTTTATCGCAGATGAACACTGAAGCTTTCTTT. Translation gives CASSLSQMNTEAFF.

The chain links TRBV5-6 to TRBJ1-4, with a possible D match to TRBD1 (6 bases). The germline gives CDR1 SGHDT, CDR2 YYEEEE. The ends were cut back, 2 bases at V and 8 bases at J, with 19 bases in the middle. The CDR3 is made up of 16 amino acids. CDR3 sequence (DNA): TGTGCCAGCAGCTTTCGTTCAGGGGCGCTTCAAGAAAAACTGTTTTTT. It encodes CASSFRSGALQEKLFF.

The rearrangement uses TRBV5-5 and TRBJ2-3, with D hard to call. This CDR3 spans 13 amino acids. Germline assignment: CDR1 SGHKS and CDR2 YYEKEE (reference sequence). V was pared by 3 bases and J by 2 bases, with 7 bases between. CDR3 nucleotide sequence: TGTGCCAGCAGCTATTACCCCACAGATACGCAGTATTTT. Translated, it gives CASSYYPTDTQYF.

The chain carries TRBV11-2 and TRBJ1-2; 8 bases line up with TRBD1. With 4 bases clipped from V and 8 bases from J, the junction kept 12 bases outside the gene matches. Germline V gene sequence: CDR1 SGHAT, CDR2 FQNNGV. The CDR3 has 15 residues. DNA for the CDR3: TGTGCCAGCAGCTCCCTAGGACAGGGAGTGATCGGCTACACCTTC. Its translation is CASSSLGQGVIGYTF.

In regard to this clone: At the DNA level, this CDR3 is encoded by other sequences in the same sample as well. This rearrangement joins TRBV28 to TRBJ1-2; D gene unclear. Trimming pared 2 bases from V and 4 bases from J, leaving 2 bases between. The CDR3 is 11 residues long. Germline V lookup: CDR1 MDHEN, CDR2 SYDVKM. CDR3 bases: TGTGCCAGCAGTTTAGCCTATGGCTACACCTTC. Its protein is CASSLAYGYTF.

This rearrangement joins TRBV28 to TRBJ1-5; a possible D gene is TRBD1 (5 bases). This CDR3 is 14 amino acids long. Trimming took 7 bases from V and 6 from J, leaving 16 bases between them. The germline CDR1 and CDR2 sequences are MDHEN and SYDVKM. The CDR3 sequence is CASIPGGNSQPQHF. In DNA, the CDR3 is TGTGCCAGCATCCCCGGGGGGAATTCTCAGCCCCAGCATTTT.

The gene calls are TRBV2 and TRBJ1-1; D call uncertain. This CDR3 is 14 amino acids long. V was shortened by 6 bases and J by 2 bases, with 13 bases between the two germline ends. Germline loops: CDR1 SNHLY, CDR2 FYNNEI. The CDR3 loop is CASRPDGINTEAFF. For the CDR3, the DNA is TGTGCCAGCAGGCCGGACGGGATCAACACTGAAGCTTTCTTT.

This chain's CDR3 is CASASGWETQYF. CDR3 DNA: TGTGCCAGCGCATCAGGTTGGGAGACCCAGTACTTC. This chain links TRBV28 with TRBJ2-5; D is unresolved. Trimming took off 8 bases at V and 5 bases at J, with 12 bases between the two ends. CDR1 and CDR2 from the germline V gene are MDHEN and SYDVKM. This CDR3 is 12 amino acids long.

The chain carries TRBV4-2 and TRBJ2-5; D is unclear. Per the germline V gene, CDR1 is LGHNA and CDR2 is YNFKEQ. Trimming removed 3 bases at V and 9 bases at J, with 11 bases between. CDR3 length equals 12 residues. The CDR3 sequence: CASSQAGQAQYF. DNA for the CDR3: TGTGCCAGCAGCCAGGCCGGGCAGGCCCAGTACTTC.

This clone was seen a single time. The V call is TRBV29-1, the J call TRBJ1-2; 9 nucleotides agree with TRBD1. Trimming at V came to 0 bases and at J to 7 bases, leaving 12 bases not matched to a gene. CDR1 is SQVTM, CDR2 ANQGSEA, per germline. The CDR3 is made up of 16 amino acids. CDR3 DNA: TGCAGCGTTGAAGAGGGGATCTACAGGGGGCGGTCTGGCTACACCTTC. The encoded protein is CSVEEGIYRGRSGYTF.